What follows is one TCR beta chain and its context. The data originate from a study of T-cell memory formation after mild COVID-19. TCRdb recomputed calls from the 5' RACE reads with MiXCR, one row per CDR3 protein. The sample records approximately 450,000 distinct CDR3 sequences, 18% being singletons. The V end lost 7 bases, the J end lost 4 bases, and 11 bases lay between the germline ends. This CDR3 is 12 amino acids long. CDR1 MDHEN and CDR2 SYDVKM come from the germline V gene. Sample: PBMCs or a T cell subset sorted from them (not recorded which). The origin of this receptor is an adult woman who had mild COVID-19 (a few samples of this study predate the infection). Cell type and time point are not known. The J gene is TRBJ2-7, the V gene TRBV28; perhaps TRBD1 as D (5 bases). This chain's CDR3 is CASTDSNYEQYF. The DNA of the CDR3 is TGTGCCAGCACCGACAGTAATTACGAGCAGTACTTC.